This T cell receptor (beta chain) was recorded in a study of T cell changes during pregnancy in multiple sclerosis. The method was immunoSEQ multiplex PCR; TCRdb's version includes in-frame clones alone and lacks a portion of them. The repertoire has fewer than 55,000 clones, approximately 90% of them found once; the top ten carry approximately 5.8%. The receptor was derived from a female donor in good health, enrolled as a control in a pregnancy study. This sample comprised CD8+ T cells from peripheral blood mononuclear cells, obtained after pregnancy.

For the CDR3, the DNA is TGTGCCAGCAGCTCCGACAGGGTGGATGAAAAACTGTTTTTT. It is translated as CASSSDRVDEKLFF. The rearrangement links TRBV28 to TRBJ1-4, with 7 bases lining up with TRBD1. From germline, CDR1 is MDHEN and CDR2 SYDVKM. The CDR3 sequence is 14 residues long. V gave up 6 bases and J gave up 6 bases; unmatched junction bases: 7.